Listed below are T cell receptor beta chains from one sample, sequenced in a study of T-cell memory formation after mild COVID-19. TCRdb ran MiXCR on the 5' RACE reads and lists one entry per CDR3 protein. The sample shows 470,000 or so distinct CDR3 sequences, over 15% of them seen only once. Sequencing was done on a sample of PBMCs or a T cell subset sorted from them (not recorded which). The receptors were sampled from a man in his late teens or twenties who had mild COVID-19 (a few samples of this study predate the infection). Cell type and time point are not known. CDR3s include the opening cysteine and the closing phenylalanine or tryptophan. A D gene is named only where the DNA matches it firmly. The listing skips clone size in some rows; elsewhere it reads once, few, many or a size class.

TRBV6-6,-,TRBJ2-1,-,TGTGCCAGCAGTTACGCCGAGGGCATCTACAATGAGCAGTTCTTC,CASSYAEGIYNEQFF
TRBV19,few,TRBJ2-2,-,TGTGCCAGTAGTATAGGCGTGCGGGAGCTGTTTTTT,CASSIGVRELFF
TRBV6-2/TRBV6-3,-,TRBJ2-2,TRBD1,TGTGCCAGCACTCTCCGGGACAGGGTGACCGGGGAGCTGTTTTTT,CASTLRDRVTGELFF
TRBV18,-,TRBJ2-7,-,TGTGCCAGCTCGTCCACCGGCGACTCCTACGAGCAGTACTTC,CASSSTGDSYEQYF
TRBV18,few,TRBJ1-2,-,TGTGCCAGCTCACCCGATGTACGGTATGGCTACACCTTC,CASSPDVRYGYTF
TRBV27,-,TRBJ2-1,TRBD2,TGTGCCAGCAGTCCCCGGACTAGCGGGGGGGCCCGGAGGAATGAGCAGTTCTTC,CASSPRTSGGARRNEQFF
TRBV7-2,-,TRBJ1-5,-,TGTGCCAGCAGCTTAGTTGGGACCGCCTCGCCCCAGCATTTT,CASSLVGTASPQHF
TRBV5-1,-,TRBJ2-5,TRBD2,TGCGCCAGCAGCCTGGGGGGGGTGAAGGAGACCCAGTACTTC,CASSLGGVKETQYF
TRBV7-9,few,TRBJ1-6,TRBD1,TGTGCCAGCAGCTCACGGACAGGCCTTAATTCACCCCTCCACTTT,CASSSRTGLNSPLHF
TRBV4-1,-,TRBJ2-7,-,TGCGCCAGCAGCCAAGAGGGGACATCCTACGAGCAGTACTTC,CASSQEGTSYEQYF
TRBV12-3/TRBV12-4,few,TRBJ1-1,-,TGTGCCAGCAGGGGGAACAGGGAAGCTTTCTTT,CASRGNREAFF
TRBV11-2,many,TRBJ2-3,-,TGTGCCAGCAGCTTAGTTGCCCCCACAGATACGCAGTATTTT,CASSLVAPTDTQYF
TRBV11-1,-,TRBJ2-7,-,TGTGCCAGCAGCGGCCAGGGGCATAGCTCCTACGAGCAGTACTTC,CASSGQGHSSYEQYF